The clone carrying this T cell receptor beta chain was picked up a small number of times. This entry belongs to a study of cytomegalovirus exposure and HLA in healthy donors. The PCR used 60 Vbeta and 13 Jbeta primers. Sequenced by immunoSEQ multiplex PCR; TCRdb stores in-frame clones only, minus some. Here the sample spans 130,000 or so clones, 60% to 80% being singletons. This CDR3 is built from 15 residues. Germline V lookup: CDR1 SGHAT, CDR2 FQDESV (reference sequence). After removal of 5 bases from V and 10 bases from J, the junction contained 10 bases not matched to a gene. The chain links TRBV11-1 to TRBJ2-1, with 11 bases that match TRBD1. This TCR was recovered from a female donor in good health and CMV-seronegative. Material: PBMCs. CDR3 protein: CASSPPRDRGGEQFF. The CDR3 DNA reads TGTGCCAGCAGCCCCCCCCGGGACAGGGGGGGAGAGCAGTTCTTC.